Below are 28 T cell receptor beta chains sequenced from a single sample in a study of T cells in Graves' hyperthyroidism and ophthalmopathy. The CDR3 regions of TCR beta were amplified from RNA transcripts. TCR CDR3 underwent first-round RT-PCR with the HTBI primer set. MiXCR, run by TCRdb on the multiplex PCR reads, gives a single entry per CDR3 protein. The table shows about 420,000 distinct CDR3 sequences, with approximately 15% occurring only once. What was sequenced was blood. The receptor source for this set is a woman in her late teens or twenties with Graves' hyperthyroidism.

This clonotype occurred a few times. V and J are TRBV5-1 and TRBJ1-1; maybe TRBD1 (5 bases). Germline V gene lookup returns CDR1 SGHRS and CDR2 YFSETQ. This CDR3 region has 16 residues. Here the CDR3 reads CASTLAQGLGDTEAFF. CDR3 sequence (DNA): TGCGCGAGTACTCTGGCTCAGGGTCTCGGGGACACTGAAGCTTTCTTT.

This clonotype has more than one count but fewer than ten. The rearrangement joins TRBV27 to TRBJ1-4; no definite D call. The CDR3 totals 13 residues. From germline, CDR1 is MNHEY and CDR2 SMNVEV (reference sequence). The V gene lost 6 bases and the J gene lost 2 bases, with 7 bases spanning the gap. The CDR3 region is CASSGYTNEKLFF. In DNA, the CDR3 is TGTGCCAGCAGCGGATATACTAATGAAAAACTGTTTTTT.

The CDR3 bases are TGTGCCAGCAGCCCGACTAGCGGGAGCCCCACCGGGGAGCTGTTTTTT. Its protein product is CASSPTSGSPTGELFF. The chain recombines TRBV28 with TRBJ2-2; 12 nucleotides match TRBD2. This CDR3 has 16 residues. Trimming removed 6 bases from V and 4 bases from J; junction bases left unmatched: 6. CDR1 and CDR2 from the germline V gene are MDHEN and SYDVKM.

This clonotype showed up many times. The chain links TRBV15 to TRBJ2-7; D ambiguous. CDR3 size: 15 residues. V dropped 1 base and J dropped 2 bases, with 12 bases sitting between them. The germline V gene encodes CDR1 LNHNV and CDR2 YYDKDF (reference sequence). The CDR3 loop reads CATSRGTLTPYEQYF. The CDR3 bases are TGTGCCACCAGCAGAGGGACCTTGACCCCCTACGAGCAGTACTTC.

The sample holds many counts of this clonotype. The chain carries TRBV30 and TRBJ2-5; D tentatively fits TRBD1 or TRBD2 (5 bases each). The CDR3 runs 15 residues. V was shortened by 2 bases and J by 0 bases, with 13 bases between the two germline ends. CDR1 and CDR2 from the germline V gene are GTSNPN and SVGIG (reference sequence). DNA of the CDR3: TGTGCCTGGAGTATCAGGGAGTGGTACCAAGAGACCCAGTACTTC. Its protein is CAWSIREWYQETQYF.

The chain carries TRBV20-1 and TRBJ2-1; 12 bases are shared with TRBD2. The CDR3 is 16 residues long. V shed 6 bases and J 5 bases; nucleotides not matched to a gene: 11. Germline CDR1 and CDR2: DFQATT and SNEGSKA (reference sequence). In DNA, the CDR3 is TGCAGTGCCGGAAAAAGACTAGCGGGAGACCACAATGAGCAGTTCTTC. Amino acid sequence: CSAGKRLAGDHNEQFF.

The chain links TRBV20-1 to TRBJ1-5; 8 nucleotides line up with TRBD1. Germline values: CDR1 DFQATT, CDR2 SNEGSKA (reference sequence). The CDR3 runs to 13 residues. With 3 bases clipped from V and 2 bases from J, the junction kept 0 bases outside the gene matches. Here the CDR3 reads CSARTGGNQPQHF. Here the CDR3 DNA reads TGCAGTGCTAGGACAGGGGGCAATCAGCCCCAGCATTTT.

This clonotype was counted at least ten times. The V gene is TRBV20-1, the J gene TRBJ1-4; D may be TRBD1 (5 bases). V lost 0 bases to trimming and J lost 0 bases, with 8 bases between them. Per germline, CDR1 DFQATT and CDR2 SNEGSKA (reference sequence). The CDR3 is 15 residues long. CDR3 DNA sequence: TGCAGTGCTAGAGATTTGGGGGCAACTAATGAAAAACTGTTTTTT. It is translated as CSARDLGATNEKLFF.

This clonotype was observed a few times. This sequence joins TRBV7-2 and TRBJ2-7, with a tentative D call TRBD1 (5 bases). The CDR3 has 14 amino acids. CDR1 and CDR2 (germline): SGHTA, FQGNSA. V gave up 1 base and J gave up 2 bases, with 9 bases separating them. The CDR3: CASSLVAGPYEQYF. DNA of the CDR3: TGTGCCAGCAGCTTAGTGGCAGGGCCCTACGAGCAGTACTTC.

About this clonotype itself: A much larger clone differs by one base, so this may be a read error. This sequence joins TRBV5-1 and TRBJ2-1, with 9 nucleotides matching TRBD2. CDR1 is SGHRS, CDR2 YFSETQ, per germline. V lost 4 bases and J lost 4; bases outside the gene matches: 21. The CDR3 covers 20 residues. CDR3 sequence (DNA): TGCGCCAGCAGCCCGGGGGTCGCGACTAGCGGTTCGGTGGGGTACAATGAGCAGTTCTTC. It translates to CASSPGVATSGSVGYNEQFF.

This clonotype was seen repeatedly, ten times or more. The V gene is TRBV11-2, the J gene TRBJ2-2, with D uncertain. V lost 0 bases, J lost 4 bases, and 6 bases lay in between. The CDR3 runs 14 residues. Germline V gene sequence: CDR1 SGHAT, CDR2 FQNNGV. The CDR3 DNA reads as TGTGCCAGCAGCTTAGATACCGCCACCGGGGAGCTGTTTTTT. This gives the protein CASSLDTATGELFF. Complete variable domain (other parts from reference TRBV11-2 and TRBJ2-2): EAGVAQSPRYKIIEKRQSVAFWCNPISGHATLYWYQQILGQGPKLLIQFQNNGVVDDSQLPKDRFSAERLKGVDSTLKIQPAKLEDSAVYLCASSLDTATGELFFGEGSRLTVL.

Details on this clonotype: A clone one base away is much larger, so this may be a read error. The chain joins TRBV5-1 to TRBJ1-1; D not resolved. The CDR3 totals 13 residues. Trimming took off 6 bases at V and 3 bases at J, with 12 bases between the two ends. Germline-derived CDR1 and CDR2 are SGHRS and YFSETQ. In nucleotides, the CDR3 is TGCGCCAGCATCGGAGTGATGGACACTGAAGCTTTCTTT. It encodes CASIGVMDTEAFF.

This clonotype was detected many times. The CDR3 region has the DNA TGCAGTGCTAGAGATTTGGAGCGGGAGAATAATGAGCAGTTCTTC. It is translated as CSARDLERENNEQFF. The rearrangement links TRBV20-1 to TRBJ2-1, with 8 bases fitting TRBD2. The CDR3 sequence is 15 residues long. In germline, CDR1 is DFQATT, CDR2 SNEGSKA (reference sequence). V trimming: 0 bases; J trimming: 7 bases; junction bases outside the gene matches: 8.

The sample holds a few counts of this clonotype. V is TRBV5-1 and J is TRBJ1-4, with D possibly matching TRBD1 (6 bases). Trimming took 1 base from V and 7 from J, leaving 14 bases between them. CDR1 is SGHRS and CDR2 is YFSETQ in the germline V gene. CDR3 length: 15 residues. The CDR3 DNA reads as TGCGCCAGCAGCTTGATTGGGGGCGCGGGTGAAAAACTGTTTTTT. It yields the protein CASSLIGGAGEKLFF.

In this sample, this clonotype turned up a few times. The chain couples TRBV4-3 to TRBJ1-2, with D tentatively TRBD1 (6 bases). The V end was cut by 1 base, the J end by 4 bases, with 13 bases between. This CDR3 spans 15 amino acids. Per the germline V gene, CDR1 is LGHNA and CDR2 is YSLEER. CDR3 loop: CASSQGTAPGYGYTF. The DNA for the CDR3 is TGCGCCAGCAGCCAAGGGACAGCCCCAGGCTATGGCTACACCTTC.

In its sample, this clonotype was seen many times. The rearrangement uses TRBV6-1 and TRBJ2-7, with D possibly TRBD1 on 6 matching bases. Germline V CDR1 and CDR2: MNHNS, SASEGT. This CDR3 has 14 amino acids. Trimming took off 3 bases at V and 4 bases at J, with 13 bases between the two ends. The CDR3 region is CASSDRGSPYEQYF. CDR3 nucleotides: TGTGCCAGCAGTGACAGGGGCAGCCCTTACGAGCAGTACTTC.

The chain couples TRBV7-9 to TRBJ1-1; D uncertain. V gave up 5 bases and J gave up 8 bases, with 9 bases separating them. CDR3 length: 11 residues. Looked up from germline, CDR1 is SEHNR and CDR2 is FQNEAQ (reference sequence). The CDR3 protein is CASSVSLEAFF. The CDR3 nucleotides read TGTGCCAGCAGCGTATCTCTGGAAGCTTTCTTT.

The rearrangement joins TRBV7-9 to TRBJ2-7; D uncertain. The CDR3 runs 15 residues. V dropped 6 bases and J dropped 0 bases, with 15 bases sitting between them. Germline V gene lookup returns CDR1 SEHNR and CDR2 FQNEAQ (reference sequence). The CDR3 protein is CASSSNEDSSYEQYF. CDR3 in DNA: TGTGCCAGCAGTTCCAACGAGGATTCCTCCTACGAGCAGTACTTC.

This clonotype was found many times. The chain is built from TRBV28 and TRBJ2-1; D is unresolved. CDR1 and CDR2 (germline): MDHEN, SYDVKM. The germline V and J ends were trimmed by 7 bases and 10 bases, with 11 bases remaining between them. The CDR3 length is 11 residues. DNA of the CDR3: TGTGCCAGCACCACCTTAAGGGAGCAGTTCTTC. As protein: CASTTLREQFF.

Ten or more counts support this clonotype. The V call is TRBV24-1, the J call TRBJ2-5, with TRBD1 identical over 9 bases. J was trimmed by 4 bases and V by 4 bases; bases with no gene match: 3. CDR3 length: 14 amino acids. Germline V lookup: CDR1 KGHDR, CDR2 SFDVKD. Here the CDR3 DNA reads TGTGCCACCAGTGACCCGGGACAGGGAGAGACCCAGTACTTC. Protein sequence: CATSDPGQGETQYF.

The rearrangement uses TRBV10-3 and TRBJ2-1; 9 nucleotides line up with TRBD1. J gave up 7 bases and V 9 bases, and 4 bases lay outside the gene matches. Germline V gene sequence: CDR1 ENHRY, CDR2 SYGVKD. The CDR3 totals 12 residues. The CDR3 reads CAIRDRANEQFF. The CDR3 coding sequence is TGTGCCATTCGGGACAGGGCTAATGAGCAGTTCTTC.

The V and J genes are TRBV19 and TRBJ2-5; 8 bases align to TRBD1. The V segment lost 11 bases and the J segment 5 bases; nucleotides outside the gene matches: 13. The CDR3 length is 14 residues. Germline CDR1 is LNHDA and CDR2 is SQIVND (reference sequence). CDR3 sequence (DNA): TGTGCCGTCTCTTCCACAGGGGGTTCTGAGACCCAGTACTTC. Translated: CAVSSTGGSETQYF. The variable domain in full, with the rest retrieved from reference TRBV19 and TRBJ2-5, is DGGITQSPKYLFRKEGQNVTLSCEQNLNHDAMYWYRQDPGQGLRLIYYSQIVNDFQKGDIAEGYSVSREKKESFPLTVTSAQKNPTAFYLCAVSSTGGSETQYFGPGTRLLVL.

This clonotype was seen at least ten times. The V gene is TRBV20-1, the J gene TRBJ2-7; 10 nucleotides line up with TRBD2. In germline, CDR1 is DFQATT, CDR2 SNEGSKA (reference sequence). Germline trimming cut 3 bases from V and 6 bases from J; bases unmatched to any gene: 8. The CDR3 consists of 14 residues. CDR3 nucleotides: TGCAGTGCTAGCTTAGCGGGAGGCTCGGGCGAGCAGTACTTC. Amino acid sequence: CSASLAGGSGEQYF.

A word on this clonotype: A much larger clone lies one base from this, so it may be a read error. The CDR3 does not close with the conserved phenylalanine or tryptophan, likely indicating a read error. The V gene is TRBV9, the J gene TRBJ2-1; 11 nucleotides line up with TRBD2. The J segment lost 0 bases and the V segment lost 4 bases, leaving 6 bases of the junction unmatched. Per germline, CDR1 SGDLS and CDR2 YYNGEE. The CDR3 covers 17 residues. CDR3 residues: CASSPPSGRSSYNEQFC. CDR3 sequence (DNA): TGTGCCAGCAGCCCCCCTAGCGGGAGGAGCTCCTACAATGAGCAGTTCTGC.

The genes are TRBV30 and TRBJ2-7; D is ambiguous. The CDR3 covers 13 residues. CDR1 GTSNPN and CDR2 SVGIG come from the germline V gene (reference sequence). Trimming left V 1 base short and J 6 bases short, with 13 bases between. In nucleotides, the CDR3 is TGTGCCTGGAGTGGCCGGGCCTTTCTCGAGCAGTACTTC. This sequence encodes CAWSGRAFLEQYF.

The chain carries TRBV20-1 and TRBJ1-4; D is undetermined. Trimming cost V 1 base and J 7 bases, with 10 bases left between them. This CDR3 has 13 residues. Germline values: CDR1 DFQATT, CDR2 SNEGSKA (reference sequence). The CDR3 DNA follows: TGCAGTGCTAGAGTAGACCGCCGTGAAAAACTGTTTTTT. Translation gives CSARVDRREKLFF.

The sample holds many counts of this clonotype. The chain links TRBV7-3 to TRBJ2-5; 11 nucleotides match TRBD2. The trim removed 5 bases at V and 4 bases at J, leaving 6 bases unmatched. Germline V gene data show CDR1 as SGHTA and CDR2 as FQGTGA. The CDR3 totals 15 residues. This CDR3 is CASSLGLAGSETQYF. The CDR3 DNA is TGTGCCAGCAGCCTAGGACTAGCGGGTTCAGAGACCCAGTACTTC.

This clonotype was seen repeatedly, ten times or more. The chain is built from TRBV3-1 and TRBJ1-3, with D unclear. The V gene lost 1 base and the J gene lost 7 bases, with 8 bases spanning the gap. This CDR3 is 13 amino acids long. The germline V gene encodes CDR1 LGHDT and CDR2 YNNKEL (reference sequence). The DNA for the CDR3 is TGTGCCAGCAGCCAAGGAGGTTCCAACACCATATATTTT. Its protein is CASSQGGSNTIYF.